One T cell receptor (beta chain) is described in this entry. Its antigen is unidentified. The data stem from a study of cytomegalovirus exposure and HLA in healthy donors. The donors were part of the validation cohort of over a hundred subjects. That cohort was separate from the first cohort, which comprised 550 to 750 subjects. Profiled with immunoSEQ multiplex PCR; TCRdb holds only in-frame clones, not every one. The sample carries roughly 250,000 clones, almost 90% recorded once. General study results and limits: Three chains linked to CMV were shown in vitro to be specific for CMV antigens.

The sample consisted of PBMCs. This clonotype was obtained from a woman aged 18-29 years in good health and CMV-seronegative.

The CDR3: CASSENNRGTEAFF. The CDR3 nucleotides read TGCGCCAGCAGTGAGAACAACAGGGGGACTGAAGCTTTCTTT. The chain uses TRBV10-1 and TRBJ1-1; 8 bases fit TRBD1. Germline CDR1 reads WNHNN; CDR2 reads SYGVQD (reference sequence). V dropped 2 bases and J dropped 5; count of bases not matched to a gene: 4. The CDR3 is made up of 14 amino acids.